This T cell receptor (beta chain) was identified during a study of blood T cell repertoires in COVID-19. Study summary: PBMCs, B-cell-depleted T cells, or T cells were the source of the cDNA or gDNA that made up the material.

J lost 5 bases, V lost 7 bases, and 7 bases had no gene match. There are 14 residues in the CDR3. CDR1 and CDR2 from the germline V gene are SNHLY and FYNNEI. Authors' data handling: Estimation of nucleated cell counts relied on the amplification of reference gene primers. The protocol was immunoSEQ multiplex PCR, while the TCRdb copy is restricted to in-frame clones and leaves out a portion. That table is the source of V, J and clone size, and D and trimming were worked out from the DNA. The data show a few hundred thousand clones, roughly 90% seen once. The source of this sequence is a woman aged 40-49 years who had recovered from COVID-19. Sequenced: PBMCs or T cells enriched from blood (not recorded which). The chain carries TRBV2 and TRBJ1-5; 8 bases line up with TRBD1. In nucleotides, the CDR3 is TGTGCCAGCACCCGGACAGGGAAGGATCAGCCCCAGCATTTT. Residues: CASTRTGKDQPQHF.